This TCR beta chain derives from a study of beta chain features in type 1 diabetes. Looking at the study overall: Patients looked much like healthy donors when it came to age, gender and cell yields. Study-wide findings and caveats: Patients with Type 1 diabetes showed moderately but significantly shorter TCRB CDR3s in all four CD4+ subsets.

Isolated RNA was reverse transcribed in full, so expressed TCRB transcripts were sequenced. Data came from immunoSEQ multiplex PCR; TCRdb stores just in-frame clones and leaves some out. The sample shows roughly 400,000 clones, over 13% of them seen only once. A few counts support this clone. Its antigen is undetermined. The CDR3 consists of 13 residues. The germline V and J ends were trimmed by 6 bases and 5 bases, with 11 bases remaining between them. The germline gives CDR1 MNHEY, CDR2 SVGAGI. The sequencing input was naive CD4+ T cells from blood. The receptor comes from a woman aged 18-29 years in good health. The gene calls are TRBV6-5 and TRBJ2-1; the D is unclear. The CDR3, as DNA: TGTGCCAGCAGGCTTACTCTTAACAATGAGCAGTTCTTC. Translating gives CASRLTLNNEQFF.